In this sample, the clone carrying this T cell receptor (beta chain) turned up once. Clones were read by immunoSEQ multiplex PCR, and TCRdb kept only the in-frame ones, dropping some. The top ten hold approximately 2.2% of the sample, which has 80,000 or so clones, roughly 89% seen once. The trim removed 3 bases at V and 0 bases at J, leaving 4 bases unmatched. Germline values: CDR1 PRHDT, CDR2 FYEKMQ (reference sequence). CDR3 length: 16 amino acids. The sample originates from a study of blood T cell repertoires in COVID-19. The V and J genes are TRBV13 and TRBJ1-4; 7 bases fit TRBD1. The clonotype originates from a man aged 45 to 65 with acute or convalescent COVID-19. The sample was peripheral blood. The CDR3 sequence is CASSFGQEATNEKLFF. The CDR3 bases are TGTGCCAGCAGCTTCGGACAGGAAGCAACTAATGAAAAACTGTTTTTT.